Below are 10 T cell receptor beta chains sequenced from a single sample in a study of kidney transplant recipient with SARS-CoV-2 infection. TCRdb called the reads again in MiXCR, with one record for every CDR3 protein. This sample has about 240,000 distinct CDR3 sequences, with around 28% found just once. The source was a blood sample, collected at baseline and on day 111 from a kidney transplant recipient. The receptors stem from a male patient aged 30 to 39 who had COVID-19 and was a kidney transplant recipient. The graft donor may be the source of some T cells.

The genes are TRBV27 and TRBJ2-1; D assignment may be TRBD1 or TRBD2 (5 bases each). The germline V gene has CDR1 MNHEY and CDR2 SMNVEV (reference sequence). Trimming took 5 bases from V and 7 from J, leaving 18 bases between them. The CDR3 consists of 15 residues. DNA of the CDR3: TGTGCCAGCAGTGGTCGTGGGACGACCTGGAATGAGCAGTTCTTC. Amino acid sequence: CASSGRGTTWNEQFF.

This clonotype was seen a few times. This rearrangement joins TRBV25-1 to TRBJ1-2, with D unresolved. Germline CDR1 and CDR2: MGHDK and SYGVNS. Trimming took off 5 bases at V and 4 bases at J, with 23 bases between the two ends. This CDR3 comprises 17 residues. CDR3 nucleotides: TGTGCCAGCAGTAAAGCCGCAGAACTGGGAAAGACCTATGGCTACACCTTC. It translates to CASSKAAELGKTYGYTF.

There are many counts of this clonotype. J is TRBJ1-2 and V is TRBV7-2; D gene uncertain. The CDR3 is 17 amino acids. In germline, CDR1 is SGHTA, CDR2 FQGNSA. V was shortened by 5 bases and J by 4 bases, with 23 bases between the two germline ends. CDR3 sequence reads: CASSIRRRDGKTYGYTF. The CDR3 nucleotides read TGTGCCAGCAGCATCAGGCGCAGAGACGGAAAGACCTATGGCTACACCTTC.

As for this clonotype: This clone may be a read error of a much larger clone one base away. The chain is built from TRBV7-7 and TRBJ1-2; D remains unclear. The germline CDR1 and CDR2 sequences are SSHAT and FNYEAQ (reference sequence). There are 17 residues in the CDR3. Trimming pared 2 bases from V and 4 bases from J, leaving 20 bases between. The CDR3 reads CASSLIFKCRKTYGYTF. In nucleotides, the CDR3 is TGTGCCAGCAGCTTAATATTTAAGTGCCGAAAGACCTATGGCTACACCTTC.

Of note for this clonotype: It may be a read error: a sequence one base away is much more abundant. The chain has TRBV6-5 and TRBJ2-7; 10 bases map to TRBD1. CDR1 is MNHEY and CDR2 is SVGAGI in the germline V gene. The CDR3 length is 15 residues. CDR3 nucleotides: TGTGCCTGCAGTATCGGGACAGGGGCCCCCTACGAGCAGTACTTC. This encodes CACSIGTGAPYEQYF.

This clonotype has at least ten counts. CDR3 DNA sequence: TGTGCCAGCAGTTTATCAGCAGGGGCGTTGAACTATGGCTACACCTTC. Translation: CASSLSAGALNYGYTF. The chain is built from TRBV27 and TRBJ1-2; D perhaps matches TRBD1 (6 bases). The CDR3 is 16 residues long. Trimming shortened V by 0 bases and J by 2 bases, and 13 bases separated the two germline ends. Germline V gives CDR1 MNHEY, CDR2 SMNVEV (reference sequence).

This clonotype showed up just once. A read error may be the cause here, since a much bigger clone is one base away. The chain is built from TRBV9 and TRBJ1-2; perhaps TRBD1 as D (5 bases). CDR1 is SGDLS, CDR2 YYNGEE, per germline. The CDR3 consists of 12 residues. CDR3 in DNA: TGTACCAGCAGCTCAGGGAGGGATGGCTACACCTTC. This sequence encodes CTSSSGRDGYTF.

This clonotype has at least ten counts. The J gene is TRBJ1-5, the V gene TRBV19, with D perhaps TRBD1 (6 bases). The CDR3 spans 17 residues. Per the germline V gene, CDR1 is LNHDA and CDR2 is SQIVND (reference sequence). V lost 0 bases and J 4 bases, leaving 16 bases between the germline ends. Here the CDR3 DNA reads TGTGCCAGTAGTATAGAACAGGGCGTGTGGAAAAATCAGCCCCAGCATTTT. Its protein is CASSIEQGVWKNQPQHF.

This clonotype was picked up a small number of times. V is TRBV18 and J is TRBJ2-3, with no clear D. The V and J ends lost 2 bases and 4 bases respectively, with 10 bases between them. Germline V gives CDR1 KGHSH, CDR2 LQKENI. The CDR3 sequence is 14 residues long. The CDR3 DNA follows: TGTGCCAGCTCACCATACCCTAGACCAGATACGCAGTATTTT. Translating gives CASSPYPRPDTQYF. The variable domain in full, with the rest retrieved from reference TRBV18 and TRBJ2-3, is NAGVMQNPRHLVRRRGQEARLRCSPMKGHSHVYWYRQLPEEGLKFMVYLQKENIIDESGMPKERFSAEFPKEGPSILRIQQVVRGDSAAYFCASSPYPRPDTQYFGPGTRLTVL.

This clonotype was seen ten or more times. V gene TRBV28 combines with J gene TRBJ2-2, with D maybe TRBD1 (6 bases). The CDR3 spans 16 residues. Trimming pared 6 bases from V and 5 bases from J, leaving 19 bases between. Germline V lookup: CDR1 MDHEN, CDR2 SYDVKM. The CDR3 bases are TGTGCCAGCAGCCCGACAGGCCCCTGGCTAACCGGGGAGCTGTTTTTT. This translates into CASSPTGPWLTGELFF.